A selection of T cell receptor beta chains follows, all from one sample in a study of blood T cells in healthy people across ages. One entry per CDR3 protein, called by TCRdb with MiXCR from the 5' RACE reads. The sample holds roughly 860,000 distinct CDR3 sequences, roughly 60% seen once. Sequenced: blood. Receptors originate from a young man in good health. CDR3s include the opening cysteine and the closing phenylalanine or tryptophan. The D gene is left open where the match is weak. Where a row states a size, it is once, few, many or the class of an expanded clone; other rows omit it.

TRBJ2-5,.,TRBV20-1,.,TGCAGTGCTGCCACCCTGACTAGTGGCGGGCAGTACTTC,CSAATLTSGGQYF
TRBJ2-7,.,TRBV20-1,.,TGCAGTGCTAGAGATCCGGGTAGCTCCTACGAGCAGTACTTC,CSARDPGSSYEQYF
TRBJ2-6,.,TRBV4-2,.,TGTGCCAGCAGCCAAGATGTCTCCCCCCCGGGGACCGGGGCCAACGTCCTGACTTTC,CASSQDVSPPGTGANVLTF
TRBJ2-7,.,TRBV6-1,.,TGTGCCAGCACATCCAGCTTTTTCTACGAGCAGTACTTC,CASTSSFFYEQYF
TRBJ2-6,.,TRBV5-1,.,TGCGCCAGCAGCGTGAGGAGAGGGGCCGGGGCCAACGTCCTGACTTTC,CASSVRRGAGANVLTF
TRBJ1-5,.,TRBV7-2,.,TGTGCCAGCAGCTTAGATGTGGGGGGTCAGCCCCAGCATTTT,CASSLDVGGQPQHF
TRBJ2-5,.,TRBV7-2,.,TGTGCCAGCAGCTTAGATGGGATTTTTGGAGAGACCCAGTACTTC,CASSLDGIFGETQYF
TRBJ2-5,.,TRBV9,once,TGTGCCAGCAGCGAGGAAGGGGACTGGGGTGATGAGCAGTACTTC,CASSEEGDWGDEQYF
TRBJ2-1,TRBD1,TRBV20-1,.,TGCAGTGCTAGAAAGGGACAGGGGGCTTCCTACAATGAGCAGTTCTTC,CSARKGQGASYNEQFF
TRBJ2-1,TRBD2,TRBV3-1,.,TGTGCCAGCAGCCCTAGCGGGGGGTTCGTCAATGAGCAGTTCTTC,CASSPSGGFVNEQFF
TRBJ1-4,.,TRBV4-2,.,TGTGCCAGCAGCCAAGAAATGTCGGGCCGGAAACTGTTTTTT,CASSQEMSGRKLFF
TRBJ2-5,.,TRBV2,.,TGTGCCAGCCAAAGGGGGGCTCAAGAGACCCAGTACTTC,CASQRGAQETQYF
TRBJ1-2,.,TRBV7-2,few,TGTGCCAGCAGCTTAGGAGGGCAGATCTTTTCCTATGGCTACACCTTC,CASSLGGQIFSYGYTF
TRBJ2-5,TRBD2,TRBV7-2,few,TGTGCCAGCAGCTTAAGGGGCGGGGGGGGTCAAGAGACCCAGTACTTC,CASSLRGGGGQETQYF
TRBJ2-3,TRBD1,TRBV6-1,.,TGTGCCAGCAGTGAAGTCGTCAGGGGGTACGATACGCAGTATTTT,CASSEVVRGYDTQYF
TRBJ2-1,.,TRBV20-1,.,TGCAGTGCTCCAGATCAGGGCGGTAATGAGCAGTTCTTC,CSAPDQGGNEQFF
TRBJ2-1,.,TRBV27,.,TGTGCCAGCAGTGGGGACGGGGTATTGTACGAGCAGTTCTTC,CASSGDGVLYEQFF
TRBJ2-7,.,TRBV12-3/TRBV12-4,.,TGTGCCAGCGGTCCCCCCTACGAGCAGTACTTC,CASGPPYEQYF
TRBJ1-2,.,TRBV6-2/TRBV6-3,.,TGTGCCAGCCGGGTACAGGTCGGTGGCTACACCTTC,CASRVQVGGYTF
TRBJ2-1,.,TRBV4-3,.,TGCGCCAGCAGCCCCTACAGGGTCGCAGGAGATGAGCAGTTCTTC,CASSPYRVAGDEQFF
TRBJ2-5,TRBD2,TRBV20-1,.,TGCAGTGCTAGCTCCGGGACTAGCGCCTTGGAGCAGTACTTC,CSASSGTSALEQYF
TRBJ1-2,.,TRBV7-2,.,TGTGCCAGCAGCTTAGTGATCCAAAAGAACTATGGCTACACCTTC,CASSLVIQKNYGYTF
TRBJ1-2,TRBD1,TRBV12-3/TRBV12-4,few,TGTGCCAGCATCTCATCAGGGGGACAGGGGGCCGGCTACACCTTC,CASISSGGQGAGYTF
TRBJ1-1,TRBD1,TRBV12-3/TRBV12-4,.,TGTGCCAGCAGGCGCCTGGACAGGGTTGGCACTGAAGCTTTCTTT,CASRRLDRVGTEAFF
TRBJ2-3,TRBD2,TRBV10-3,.,TGTGCCATCAGTGACCTTGGGACTAGCGCAGATACGCAGTATTTT,CAISDLGTSADTQYF
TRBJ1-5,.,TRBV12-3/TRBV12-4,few,TGTGCCAGCAGCAAAGGACGGGAAGATCAGCCCCAGCATTTT,CASSKGREDQPQHF
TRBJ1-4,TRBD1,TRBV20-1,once,TGCAGTGCCATGGGACAGGGGGAAAGGAAACTGTTTTTT,CSAMGQGERKLFF
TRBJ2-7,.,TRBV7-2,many,TGTGCCAGCAGCTTAGTAGGGGGGAGCTCCTACGAGCAGTACTTC,CASSLVGGSSYEQYF
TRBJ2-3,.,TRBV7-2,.,TGTGCCAGCAGCCGGGGACACCACAGCACAGATACGCAGTATTTT,CASSRGHHSTDTQYF
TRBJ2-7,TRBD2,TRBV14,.,TGTGCCAGCTTCCGGGAGGGGGCCTACGAGCAGTACTTC,CASFREGAYEQYF
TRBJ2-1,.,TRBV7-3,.,TGTGCCAGCAGCCAGCGAGGTGTTGGGTCCTACAATGAGCAGTTCTTC,CASSQRGVGSYNEQFF
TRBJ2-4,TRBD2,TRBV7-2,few,TGTGCCAGCAGCTACCCCCCTAGCGGGGATACCAAAAACATTCAGTACTTC,CASSYPPSGDTKNIQYF
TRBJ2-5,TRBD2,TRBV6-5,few,TGTGCCAGCAGTAGCGGCGGGCTAGCGGGGATGGAGACCCAGTACTTC,CASSSGGLAGMETQYF
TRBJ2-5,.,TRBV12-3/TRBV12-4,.,TGTGCCAGCAGCCCCGAGGTGCCCCAAGAGACCCAGTACTTC,CASSPEVPQETQYF
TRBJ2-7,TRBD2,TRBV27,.,TGTGCCAGCAGTCTGTCTAGCGGGGGGACCGTCGCCTACGAGCAGTACTTC,CASSLSSGGTVAYEQYF